This T cell receptor beta chain was identified in a study of blood T cell repertoires in COVID-19. The overall study: The United States, Italy and Spain provided the acute and convalescent COVID-19 samples. T cells, B-cell-depleted T cells, or PBMCs supplied cDNA or gDNA.

Under the authors' procedure: Researchers report that nucleated cell counts were estimated from reference gene primer amplification. The protocol was immunoSEQ multiplex PCR, while the TCRdb copy is restricted to in-frame clones and leaves out a portion. V and J calls and clone size follow that table, whereas D and trimming were derived from the DNA. Found here are around 100,000 clones, about 83% of them singletons; the top ten hold 15%. The germline CDR1 and CDR2 sequences are SGDLS and YYNGEE. This CDR3 comprises 18 residues. The junction had 15 bases not matched to a gene; V was cut back by 2 bases and J by 5 bases.

This rearrangement joins TRBV9 to TRBJ2-5; 10 nucleotides match TRBD1. Material for sequencing was peripheral blood. This clonotype was sampled from a human donor in a cohort sampled during active COVID-19. This CDR3 is CASSVNPGTGALRETQYF. CDR3 sequence (DNA): TGTGCCAGCAGCGTGAACCCCGGGACAGGGGCCCTTAGGGAGACCCAGTACTTC.